These 17 T cell receptor beta chains originate from one sample sequenced in a study of chemoradiotherapy in HPV16-positive cancers. Profiling relied on immunoSEQ multiplex PCR, and the TCRdb table lists in-frame clones only, not all of them. The data hold 2,500 to 4,000 clones, with more than 80% observed a single time. The sequences come from tumor tissue, collected from a patient who underwent chemoradiotherapy. The receptors shown here come from a human donor with HPV-associated anogenital cancer.

The chain employs TRBV25-1 and TRBJ2-5, with unresolved D. Trimming took off 7 bases at V and 0 bases at J, with 9 bases between the two ends. The germline V gene encodes CDR1 MGHDK and CDR2 SYGVNS. The CDR3 extends over 13 amino acids. In nucleotides, the CDR3 is TGTGCCAGCACGCACTCGTACCAAGAGACCCAGTACTTC. This codes for CASTHSYQETQYF.

The chain couples TRBV7-6 to TRBJ2-1; D perhaps matches TRBD2 (6 bases). V was trimmed by 5 bases and J by 0 bases, leaving 14 bases between them. Germline V gene data show CDR1 as SGHVS and CDR2 as FNYEAQ. This CDR3 spans 16 amino acids. CDR3 bases: TGTGCCAGCAGCCCCGTGGGACTGAACTCCTACAATGAGCAGTTCTTC. It is translated as CASSPVGLNSYNEQFF.

This sequence joins TRBV5-6 and TRBJ2-1; 9 bases are shared with TRBD1. J gave up 8 bases and V 4 bases, and 10 bases lay outside the gene matches. Per germline, CDR1 SGHDT and CDR2 YYEEEE. The CDR3 covers 15 residues. The CDR3 DNA is TGTGCCAGCAGCCGCAGGGACAGGGAAATGGATGAGCAGTTCTTC. Translation gives CASSRRDREMDEQFF.

The chain recombines TRBV10-3 with TRBJ1-2, with 12 bases identical to TRBD1. Germline values: CDR1 ENHRY, CDR2 SYGVKD. The CDR3 spans 17 residues. J lost 2 bases, V lost 6 bases, and 10 bases had no gene match. CDR3 protein: CAIRSTDGTGGNYGYTF. As DNA, the CDR3 is TGTGCCATCAGATCTACCGATGGGACAGGGGGCAACTATGGCTACACCTTC.

This rearrangement joins TRBV7-6 to TRBJ2-3; D tentatively fits TRBD1 or TRBD2 (6 bases each). Trimming took 10 bases from V and 3 from J, leaving 17 bases between them. CDR1 SGHVS and CDR2 FNYEAQ come from the germline V gene. CDR3 length: 14 residues. CDR3 sequence: CATLRGAGTDTQYF. The DNA of the CDR3 is TGTGCCACCCTCAGGGGCGCGGGGACAGATACGCAGTATTTT.

In its sample, this clone was seen once. The chain links TRBV7-6 to TRBJ2-3; possible D gene TRBD2, 6 bases. The CDR3 is made up of 19 amino acids. Germline V gene lookup returns CDR1 SGHVS and CDR2 FNYEAQ. V dropped 4 bases and J dropped 2 bases, with 25 bases sitting between them. Here the CDR3 reads CASSSSPAGAGRHTDTQYF. In nucleotides, the CDR3 is TGTGCCAGCAGCTCATCCCCAGCCGGGGCGGGGAGACACACAGATACGCAGTATTTT.

The J gene is TRBJ2-2, the V gene TRBV28, with D possibly being TRBD2 (5 bases). There are 15 residues in the CDR3. V lost 8 bases, J lost 0 bases, and 13 bases lay in between. Germline V gives CDR1 MDHEN, CDR2 SYDVKM. CDR3 DNA: TGTGCCAGCGAGCGCGGGTCAGCGAACACCGGGGAGCTGTTTTTT. Amino acids: CASERGSANTGELFF.

This sequence joins TRBV9 and TRBJ2-1; the D call may be TRBD1 or TRBD2 (5 bases each). The V end was cut by 2 bases, the J end by 5 bases, with 17 bases between. Germline lookup yields CDR1 SGDLS and CDR2 YYNGEE. The CDR3 is 16 residues long. The DNA of the CDR3 is TGTGCCAGCAGCGTCCAGTCCGGGACCGTGAACAATGAGCAGTTCTTC. Translation gives CASSVQSGTVNNEQFF.

The rearrangement joins TRBV5-1 to TRBJ2-3; TRBD1 matches 7 bases. This CDR3 region has 13 residues. With 5 bases clipped from V and 4 bases from J, the junction kept 4 bases outside the gene matches. CDR1 is SGHRS, CDR2 YFSETQ, per germline. The CDR3 loop reads CASRDTGADTQYF. The DNA for the CDR3 is TGCGCCAGCAGGGACACAGGGGCAGATACGCAGTATTTT.

The chain is built from TRBV4-2 and TRBJ2-5, with D tentatively TRBD1 or TRBD2 (5 bases each). The CDR3 is made up of 16 amino acids. Trimming cost V 5 bases and J 0 bases, with 16 bases left between them. CDR1 and CDR2 from the germline V gene are LGHNA and YNFKEQ. In nucleotides, the CDR3 is TGTGCCAGCAGCTTGGAGAGGGGCGGGTACCAAGAGACCCAGTACTTC. Translated, it gives CASSLERGGYQETQYF.

This clone has just a few counts. This chain joins TRBV11-2 and TRBJ2-5; either TRBD1 or TRBD2 may fit D (5 bases each). Looked up from germline, CDR1 is SGHAT and CDR2 is FQNNGV. Trimming pared 1 base from V and 5 bases from J, leaving 14 bases between. The CDR3 loop spans 15 amino acids. The DNA of the CDR3 is TGTGCCAGCAGCTTAGGGCCTATGGGGGACGAGACCCAGTACTTC. As protein: CASSLGPMGDETQYF.

The V and J genes are TRBV7-2 and TRBJ2-7; 12 bases align to TRBD2. CDR1 is SGHTA, CDR2 FQGNSA, per germline. Trimming removed 1 base from V and 3 bases from J; junction bases left unmatched: 4. The CDR3 contains 16 residues. CDR3 nucleotides: TGTGCCAGCAGCTTAGTTGCTAGCGGGGGGGACTACGAGCAGTACTTC. Residues: CASSLVASGGDYEQYF. Full variable domain (missing parts from reference TRBV7-2 and TRBJ2-7): GAGVSQSPSNKVTEKGKDVELRCDPISGHTALYWYRQSLGQGLEFLIYFQGNSAPDKSGLPSDRFSAERTGGSVSTLTIQRTQQEDSAVYLCASSLVASGGDYEQYFGPGTRLTVT.

J is TRBJ2-5 and V is TRBV2, with TRBD1 identical over 9 bases. Gene TRBJ2-7 matches the end of the DNA better, so the J call may be wrong. CDR1 SNHLY and CDR2 FYNNEI come from the germline V gene. The CDR3 consists of 14 residues. The CDR3 coding sequence is TGTGCCAGCAGCCCCGGACAGGGGAGATACGAGCAGTACTTC. This encodes CASSPGQGRYEQYF.

The chain links TRBV2 to TRBJ2-5, with 9 bases aligning to TRBD2. This CDR3 is built from 18 residues. With V trimmed by 7 bases and J by 1 base, 16 bases remained unmatched. CDR1 and CDR2 from the germline V gene are SNHLY and FYNNEI. CDR3 in amino acids: CASMDWRGGRFGQETQYF. CDR3 coding DNA: TGTGCCAGCATGGACTGGCGGGGGGGGCGATTCGGCCAAGAGACCCAGTACTTC.

This chain connects TRBV6-1 to TRBJ1-4; no definite D call. Germline V gene lookup returns CDR1 MNHNS and CDR2 SASEGT. V gave up 7 bases and J gave up 5 bases, with 11 bases separating them. The CDR3 runs to 13 residues. CDR3 loop: CASTLRGNEKLFF. The CDR3 DNA reads as TGTGCCAGCACCCTGCGGGGAAATGAAAAACTGTTTTTT.

J is TRBJ1-4 and V is TRBV29-1; TRBD1 matches 10 bases. V dropped 6 bases and J dropped 8; count of bases not matched to a gene: 9. This CDR3 has 14 residues. The germline CDR1 and CDR2 sequences are SQVTM and ANQGSEA. The CDR3 region is CSVADRGRGEKLFF. In DNA form, the CDR3 reads TGCAGCGTCGCTGACAGGGGGCGAGGGGAAAAACTGTTTTTT.

The chain uses TRBV13 and TRBJ2-1; TRBD1 might be the D (6 bases). The CDR3 is 12 amino acids. The germline CDR1 and CDR2 sequences are PRHDT and FYEKMQ (reference sequence). Trimming shortened V by 6 bases and J by 7 bases, and 10 bases separated the two germline ends. The DNA for the CDR3 is TGTGCCAGCAGGGGGGCGCGTAATGAGCAGTTCTTC. Translating it yields CASRGARNEQFF. Full variable domain (missing parts from reference TRBV13 and TRBJ2-1): AAGVIQSPRHLIKEKRETATLKCYPIPRHDTVYWYQQGPGQDPQFLISFYEKMQSDKGSIPDRFSAQQFSDYHSELNMSSLELGDSALYFCASRGARNEQFFGPGTRLTVL.